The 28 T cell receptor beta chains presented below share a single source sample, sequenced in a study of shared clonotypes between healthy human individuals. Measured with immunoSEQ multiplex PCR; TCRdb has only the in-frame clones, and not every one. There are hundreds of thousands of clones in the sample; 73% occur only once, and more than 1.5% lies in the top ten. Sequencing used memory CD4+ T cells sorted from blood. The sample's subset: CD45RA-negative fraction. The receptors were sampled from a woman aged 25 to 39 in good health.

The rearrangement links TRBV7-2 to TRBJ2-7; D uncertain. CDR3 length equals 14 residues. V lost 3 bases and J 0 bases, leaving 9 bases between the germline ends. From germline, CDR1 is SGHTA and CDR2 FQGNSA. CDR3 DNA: TGTGCCAGCAGCTTTTTAGAGAACTCCTACGAGCAGTACTTC. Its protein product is CASSFLENSYEQYF.

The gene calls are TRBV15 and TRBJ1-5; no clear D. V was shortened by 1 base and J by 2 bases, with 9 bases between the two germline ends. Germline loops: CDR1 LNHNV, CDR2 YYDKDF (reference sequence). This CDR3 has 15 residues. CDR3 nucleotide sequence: TGTGCCACCAGCAGAGTCGACGGCGGCAATCAGCCCCAGCATTTT. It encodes CATSRVDGGNQPQHF.

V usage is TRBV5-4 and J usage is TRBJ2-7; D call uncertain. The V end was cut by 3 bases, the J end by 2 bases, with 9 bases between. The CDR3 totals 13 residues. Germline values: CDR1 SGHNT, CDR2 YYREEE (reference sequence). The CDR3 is CASSSRSTYEQYF. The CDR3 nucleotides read TGTGCCAGCAGCTCGAGATCTACCTACGAGCAGTACTTC.

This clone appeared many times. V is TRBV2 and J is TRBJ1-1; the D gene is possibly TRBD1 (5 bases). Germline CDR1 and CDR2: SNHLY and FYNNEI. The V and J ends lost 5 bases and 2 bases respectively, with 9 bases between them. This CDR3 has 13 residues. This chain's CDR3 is CASSQGSNTEAFF. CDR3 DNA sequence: TGTGCCAGCAGTCAGGGTTCCAACACTGAAGCTTTCTTT.

The CDR3 nucleotides are TGTGCCAGCAGTGAAAGGGGGTCGTGGAGCACCGGGGAGCTGTTTTTT. The encoded protein is CASSERGSWSTGELFF. The chain uses TRBV6-1 and TRBJ2-2; tentatively, D is TRBD1 (6 bases). CDR1 is MNHNS, CDR2 SASEGT, per germline. Deletions cut 2 bases from V and 4 bases from J, with 14 bases between. The CDR3 runs 16 residues.

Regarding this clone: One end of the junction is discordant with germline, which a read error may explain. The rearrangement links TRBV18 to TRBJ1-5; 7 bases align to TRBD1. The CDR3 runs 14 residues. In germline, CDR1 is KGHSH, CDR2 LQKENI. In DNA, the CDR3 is TGTGCCAGCTCGCCACAGGGGTTCGGTCAGCCCCAGCATTTT. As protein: CASSPQGFGQPQHF.

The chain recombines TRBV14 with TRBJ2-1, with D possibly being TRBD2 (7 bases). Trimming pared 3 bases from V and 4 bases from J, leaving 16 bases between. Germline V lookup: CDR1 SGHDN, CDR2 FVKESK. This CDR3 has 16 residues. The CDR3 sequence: CASSQGSGEGYNEQFF. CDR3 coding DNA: TGTGCCAGCAGCCAGGGGTCAGGGGAGGGATACAATGAGCAGTTCTTC.

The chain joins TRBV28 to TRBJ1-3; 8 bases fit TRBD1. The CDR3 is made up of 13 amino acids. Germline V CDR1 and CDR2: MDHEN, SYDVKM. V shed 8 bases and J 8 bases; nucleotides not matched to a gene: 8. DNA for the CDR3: TGTGCCAGCGGACAGGGCTTCGTGGACACCATATATTTT. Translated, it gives CASGQGFVDTIYF.

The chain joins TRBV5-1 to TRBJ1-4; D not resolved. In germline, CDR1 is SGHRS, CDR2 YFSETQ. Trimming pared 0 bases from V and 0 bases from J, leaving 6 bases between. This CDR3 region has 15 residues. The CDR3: CASSLGTATNEKLFF. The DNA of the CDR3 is TGCGCCAGCAGCTTGGGGACGGCAACTAATGAAAAACTGTTTTTT.

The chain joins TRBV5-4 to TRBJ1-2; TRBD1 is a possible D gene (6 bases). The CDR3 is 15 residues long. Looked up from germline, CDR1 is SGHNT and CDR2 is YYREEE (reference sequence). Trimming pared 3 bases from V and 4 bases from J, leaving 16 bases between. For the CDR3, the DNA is TGTGCCAGCAGCTCAGCTAAGGGGGGGTTCTATGGCTACACCTTC. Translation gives CASSSAKGGFYGYTF.

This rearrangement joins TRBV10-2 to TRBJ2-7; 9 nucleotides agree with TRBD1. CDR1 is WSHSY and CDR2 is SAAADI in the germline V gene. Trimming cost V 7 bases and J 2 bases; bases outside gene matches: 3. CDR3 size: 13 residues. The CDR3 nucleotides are TGCGCCAGCACCGGGACAGGGACCTACGAGCAGTACTTC. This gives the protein CASTGTGTYEQYF.

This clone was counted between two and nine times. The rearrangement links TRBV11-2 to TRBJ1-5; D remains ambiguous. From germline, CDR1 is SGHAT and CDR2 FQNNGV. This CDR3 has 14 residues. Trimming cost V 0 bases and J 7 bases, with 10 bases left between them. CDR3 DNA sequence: TGTGCCAGCAGCTTAGACCAGTTTGTGCAGCCCCAGCATTTT. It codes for CASSLDQFVQPQHF.

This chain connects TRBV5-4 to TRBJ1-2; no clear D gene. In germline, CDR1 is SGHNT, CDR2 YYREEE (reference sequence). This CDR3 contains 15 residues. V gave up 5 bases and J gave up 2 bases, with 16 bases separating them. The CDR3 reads CASRPPLTENYGYTF. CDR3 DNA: TGTGCCAGCAGGCCTCCTCTTACAGAAAACTATGGCTACACCTTC.

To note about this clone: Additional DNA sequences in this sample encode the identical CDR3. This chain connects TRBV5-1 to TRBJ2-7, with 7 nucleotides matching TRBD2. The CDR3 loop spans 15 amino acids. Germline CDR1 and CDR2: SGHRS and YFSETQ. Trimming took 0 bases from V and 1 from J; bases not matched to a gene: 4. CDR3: CASSLEPSGSYEQYF. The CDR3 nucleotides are TGCGCCAGCAGCTTGGAGCCTAGCGGTTCCTACGAGCAGTACTTC.

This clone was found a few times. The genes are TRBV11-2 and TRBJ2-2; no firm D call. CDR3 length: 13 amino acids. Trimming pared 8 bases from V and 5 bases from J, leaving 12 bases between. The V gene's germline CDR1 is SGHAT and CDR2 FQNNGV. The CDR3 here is CASSPLLTGELFF. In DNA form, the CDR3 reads TGTGCCAGCTCCCCACTGTTGACCGGGGAGCTGTTTTTT.

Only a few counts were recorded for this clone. The CDR3 sequence: CASSQDRGIEQYF. The DNA for the CDR3 is TGCGCCAGCAGCCAAGACCGGGGGATAGAGCAGTACTTC. The chain uses TRBV4-1 and TRBJ2-5; maybe TRBD2 (6 bases). CDR3 length equals 13 residues. Deletions cut 0 bases from V and 11 bases from J, with 13 bases between. CDR1 MGHRA and CDR2 YSYEKL come from the germline V gene.

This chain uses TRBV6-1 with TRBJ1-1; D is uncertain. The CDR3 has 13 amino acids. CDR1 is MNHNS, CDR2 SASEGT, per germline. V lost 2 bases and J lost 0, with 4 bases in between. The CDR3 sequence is CASSEMVNTEAFF. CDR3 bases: TGTGCCAGCAGTGAAATGGTGAACACTGAAGCTTTCTTT.

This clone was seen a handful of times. This CDR3 reads CASSPQGRRNEQFF. Here the CDR3 DNA reads TGTGCCAGCAGTCCCCAGGGGAGGCGCAATGAGCAGTTCTTC. V gene TRBV6-6 combines with J gene TRBJ2-1; D is perhaps TRBD1 or TRBD2 (6 bases each). The length of the CDR3 is 14 residues. The germline V gene encodes CDR1 MNHNY and CDR2 SVGAGI (reference sequence). V was clipped by 5 bases and J by 6 bases, with 14 bases between them.

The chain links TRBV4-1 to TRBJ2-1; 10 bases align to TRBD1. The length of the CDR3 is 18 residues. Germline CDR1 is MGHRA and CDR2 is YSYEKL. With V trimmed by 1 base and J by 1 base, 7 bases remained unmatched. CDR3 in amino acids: CASSQVLRDRGSYNEQFF. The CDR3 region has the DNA TGCGCCAGCAGCCAAGTACTCCGGGACAGGGGTTCCTACAATGAGCAGTTCTTC.

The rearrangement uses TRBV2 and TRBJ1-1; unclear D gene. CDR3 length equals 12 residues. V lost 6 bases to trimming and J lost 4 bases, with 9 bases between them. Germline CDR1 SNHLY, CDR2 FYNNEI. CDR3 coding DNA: TGTGCCAGCAGGGGCAGAGGCACTGAAGCTTTCTTT. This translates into CASRGRGTEAFF.

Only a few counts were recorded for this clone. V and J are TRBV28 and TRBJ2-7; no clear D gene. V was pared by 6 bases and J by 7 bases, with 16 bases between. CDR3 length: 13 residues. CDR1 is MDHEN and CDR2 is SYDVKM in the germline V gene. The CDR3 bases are TGTGCCAGCAGCTCTTACCTACAGAAGGAGCAGTACTTC. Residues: CASSSYLQKEQYF. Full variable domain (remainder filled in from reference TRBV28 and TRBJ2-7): DVKVTQSSRYLVKRTGEKVFLECVQDMDHENMFWYRQDPGLGLRLIYFSYDVKMKEKGDIPEGYSVSREKKERFSLILESASTNQTSMYLCASSSYLQKEQYFGPGTRLTVT.

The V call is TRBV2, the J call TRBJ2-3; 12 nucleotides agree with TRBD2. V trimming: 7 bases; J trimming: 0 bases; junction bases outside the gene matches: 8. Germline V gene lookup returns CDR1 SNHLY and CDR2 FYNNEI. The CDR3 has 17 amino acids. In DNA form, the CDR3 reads TGTGCCAGCAAGGGACTAGCGGGTTCTACTAGCACAGATACGCAGTATTTT. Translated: CASKGLAGSTSTDTQYF.

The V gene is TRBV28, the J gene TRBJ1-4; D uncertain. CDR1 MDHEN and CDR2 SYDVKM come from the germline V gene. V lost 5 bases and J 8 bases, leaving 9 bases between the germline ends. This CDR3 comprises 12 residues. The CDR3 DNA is TGTGCCAGCAGTCTCAATAGGGAAAAACTGTTTTTT. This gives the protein CASSLNREKLFF.

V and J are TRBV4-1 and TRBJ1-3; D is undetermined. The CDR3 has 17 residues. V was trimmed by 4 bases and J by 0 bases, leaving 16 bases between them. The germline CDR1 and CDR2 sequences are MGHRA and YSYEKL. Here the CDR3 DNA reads TGCGCCAGCAGCCTCTCAGCCAGTGTAAGCTCTGGAAACACCATATATTTT. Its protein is CASSLSASVSSGNTIYF.

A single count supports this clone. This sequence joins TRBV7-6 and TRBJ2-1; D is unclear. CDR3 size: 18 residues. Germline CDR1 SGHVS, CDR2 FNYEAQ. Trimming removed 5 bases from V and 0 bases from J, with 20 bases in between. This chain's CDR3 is CASSHNFAGGSSYNEQFF. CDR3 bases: TGTGCCAGCAGCCATAACTTTGCCGGTGGAAGCTCCTACAATGAGCAGTTCTTC.

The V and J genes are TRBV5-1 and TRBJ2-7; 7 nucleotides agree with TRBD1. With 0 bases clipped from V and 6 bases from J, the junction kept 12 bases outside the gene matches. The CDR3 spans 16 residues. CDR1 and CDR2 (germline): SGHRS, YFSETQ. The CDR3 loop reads CASSLGWAEGGSEQYF. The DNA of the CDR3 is TGCGCCAGCAGCTTGGGGTGGGCCGAAGGGGGCAGCGAGCAGTACTTC.

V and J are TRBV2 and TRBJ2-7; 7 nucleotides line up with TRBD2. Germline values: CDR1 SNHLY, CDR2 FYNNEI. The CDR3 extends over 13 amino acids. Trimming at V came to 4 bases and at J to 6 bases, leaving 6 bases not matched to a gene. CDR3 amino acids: CASSAGLVGEQYF. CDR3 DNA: TGTGCCAGCAGTGCAGGACTAGTAGGCGAGCAGTACTTC.

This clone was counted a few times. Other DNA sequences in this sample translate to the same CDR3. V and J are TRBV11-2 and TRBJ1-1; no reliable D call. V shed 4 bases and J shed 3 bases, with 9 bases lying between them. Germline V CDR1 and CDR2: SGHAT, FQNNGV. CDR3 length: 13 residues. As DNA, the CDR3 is TGTGCCAGCAGCTCCCAGAGGGACACTGAAGCTTTCTTT. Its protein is CASSSQRDTEAFF.